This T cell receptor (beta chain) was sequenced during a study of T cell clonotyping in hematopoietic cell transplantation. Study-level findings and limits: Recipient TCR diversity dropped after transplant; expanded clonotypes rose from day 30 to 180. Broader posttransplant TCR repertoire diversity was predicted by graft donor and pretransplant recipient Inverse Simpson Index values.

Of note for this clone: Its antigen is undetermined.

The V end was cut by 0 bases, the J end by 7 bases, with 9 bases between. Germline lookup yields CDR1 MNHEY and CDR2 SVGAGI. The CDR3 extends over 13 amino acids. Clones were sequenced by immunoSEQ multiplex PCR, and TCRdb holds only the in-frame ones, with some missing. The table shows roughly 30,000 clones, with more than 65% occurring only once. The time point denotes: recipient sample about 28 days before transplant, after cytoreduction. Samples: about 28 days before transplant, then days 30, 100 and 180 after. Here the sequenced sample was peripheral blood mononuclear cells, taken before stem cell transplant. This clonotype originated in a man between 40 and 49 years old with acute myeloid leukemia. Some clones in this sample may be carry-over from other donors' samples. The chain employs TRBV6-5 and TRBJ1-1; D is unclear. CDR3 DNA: TGTGCCAGCAGTTACTCGATGACGGTTGAAGCTTTCTTT. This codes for CASSYSMTVEAFF.